Described below is a single T cell receptor (beta chain) sequence and its context. Its antigen is not known. This entry is derived from a study of radiation and T cells in renal cell carcinoma. General study points: Baseline intratumoral clonotype presence is unknown without pretreatment biopsies. In blood, top tumor clones expanded by 2 weeks, shrinking by 4.

Assay: immunoSEQ multiplex PCR; the TCRdb copy retains only in-frame clones and omits some. This sample has 40,000 to 50,000 clones, with about 84% found just once. Time point in this sample: blood 4 weeks post-SBRT, at nephrectomy. Treatment: 15 Gy SBRT to primary tumor, nephrectomy 4 weeks later. Nephrectomy followed 15 Gy stereotactic body radiation by 4 weeks. The clonotype was recovered from a woman in her 70s with renal cell carcinoma. This material consisted of blood, taken from a patient whose treatment included radiotherapy and nephrectomy.

The CDR3 DNA reads TGTGCCAGCAGCTTAGACAGTTCCGAGGATGGCTACACCTTC. Residues: CASSLDSSEDGYTF. This chain connects TRBV11-2 to TRBJ1-2; D not resolved. The CDR3 runs 14 residues. Per the germline V gene, CDR1 is SGHAT and CDR2 is FQNNGV. The V gene lost 0 bases and the J gene lost 6 bases, with 11 bases spanning the gap.